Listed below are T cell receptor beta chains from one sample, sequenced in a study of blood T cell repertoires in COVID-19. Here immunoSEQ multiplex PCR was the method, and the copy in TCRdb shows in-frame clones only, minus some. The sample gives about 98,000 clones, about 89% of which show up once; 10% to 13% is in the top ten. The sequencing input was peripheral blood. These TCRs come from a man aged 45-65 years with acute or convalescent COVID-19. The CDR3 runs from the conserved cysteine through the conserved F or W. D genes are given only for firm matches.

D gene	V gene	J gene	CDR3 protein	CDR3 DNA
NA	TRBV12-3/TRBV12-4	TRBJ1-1	CASSALHTEAFF	TGTGCCAGCAGTGCACTCCACACTGAAGCTTTCTTT
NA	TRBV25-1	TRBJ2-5	CASSELGQGTFRETQYF	TGTGCCAGCAGTGAATTGGGGCAGGGTACTTTCCGAGAGACCCAGTACTTC
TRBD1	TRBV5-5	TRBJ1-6	CASSFGPTGSNSPLHF	TGTGCCAGCAGCTTTGGGCCGACAGGGTCTAATTCACCCCTCCACTTT
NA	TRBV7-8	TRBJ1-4	CASSLWGGGEKLFF	TGTGCCAGCAGCTTATGGGGGGGAGGCGAAAAACTGTTTTTT
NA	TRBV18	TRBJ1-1	CASSPQRDREAFF	TGTGCCAGCTCACCCCAAAGAGACAGAGAAGCTTTCTTT
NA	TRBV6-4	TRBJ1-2	CASSDGAGVRGYTF	TGTGCCAGCAGTGACGGGGCAGGGGTTCGGGGCTACACCTTC
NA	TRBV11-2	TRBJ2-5	CASSLGREPLGETQYF	TGTGCCAGCAGCTTAGGCAGGGAACCCCTGGGGGAGACCCAGTACTTC
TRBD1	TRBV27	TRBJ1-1	CASSLTSPGTGEAFF	TGTGCCAGCAGTTTAACCAGCCCCGGGACAGGGGAAGCTTTCTTT
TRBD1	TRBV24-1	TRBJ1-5	CATSGTGGINQPQHF	TGTGCCACCAGTGGGACAGGGGGAATCAATCAGCCCCAGCATTTT
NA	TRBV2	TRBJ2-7	CASIEQETYEQYF	TGTGCCAGCATCGAACAGGAAACCTACGAGCAGTACTTC
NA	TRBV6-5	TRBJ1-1	CASTKTGLGTEAFF	TGTGCCAGCACCAAAACAGGGCTGGGCACTGAAGCTTTCTTT
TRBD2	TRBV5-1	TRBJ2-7	CASSPSGVSYEQYF	TGCGCCAGCAGTCCTAGCGGCGTCTCCTACGAGCAGTACTTC
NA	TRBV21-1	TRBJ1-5	CASSNSRQGAGQPQHF	TGTGCCAGCAGCAATTCTCGGCAGGGGGCGGGTCAGCCCCAGCATTTT
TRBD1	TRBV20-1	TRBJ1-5	CSASRRDSQAQPQHF	TGCAGTGCTAGTCGACGGGACAGTCAGGCTCAGCCCCAGCATTTT